One sample yielded the 18 T cell receptor beta chains listed below, sequenced in a study of shared clonotypes between healthy human individuals (dated by TCRdb to the early 2020s). Libraries were constructed by the immunoSEQ multiplex PCR assay. TCRdb limited this immuneACCESS table to in-frame rearrangements with V and J called. A share of clones is missing; checked studies link under half to unresolved V genes, and the rest is unexplained. For this sample there are millions of clones; 90% to 95% appear just once. The ten largest account for roughly 0.13% of the sample. The sample comprised naive CD4+ T cells sorted from blood. Sample cell subset or site, as interpreted from the label and publication: CD45RA+ positively selected. The source is a man aged 18 to 35 in good health.

The genes are TRBV28 and TRBJ2-6; the D is unclear. The CDR3 sequence is 13 residues long. Trimming removed 8 bases at V and 2 bases at J, with 7 bases between. In germline, CDR1 is MDHEN, CDR2 SYDVKM. CDR3 sequence reads: CASGLTGANVLTF. As DNA, the CDR3 is TGTGCCAGCGGTCTGACTGGGGCCAACGTCCTGACTTTC.

The rearrangement joins TRBV6-1 to TRBJ1-5; TRBD1 aligns across 8 bases. Per the germline V gene, CDR1 is MNHNS and CDR2 is SASEGT. The CDR3 is made up of 20 amino acids. J lost 5 bases, V lost 2 bases, and 20 bases had no gene match. The CDR3 DNA follows: TGTGCCAGCAGTGAACAGGTGCCAGGGGGCAGGGTTATTACCTATCAGCCCCAGCATTTT. It translates to CASSEQVPGGRVITYQPQHF.

The chain employs TRBV27 and TRBJ2-6; D uncertain. Trimming left V 7 bases short and J 0 bases short, with 10 bases between. Germline V gene data show CDR1 as MNHEY and CDR2 as SMNVEV (reference sequence). The CDR3 runs 15 residues. CDR3 residues: CASTEKSSGANVLTF. The CDR3 coding sequence is TGTGCCAGCACCGAAAAAAGCTCTGGGGCCAACGTCCTGACTTTC. Using reference TRBV27 and TRBJ2-6 for the parts outside the CDR3, the full variable domain is EAQVTQNPRYLITVTGKKLTVTCSQNMNHEYMSWYRQDPGLGLRQIYYSMNVEVTDKGDVPEGYKVSRKEKRNFPLILESPSPNQTSLYFCASTEKSSGANVLTFGAGSRLTVL.

The J gene is TRBJ2-7, the V gene TRBV19, with 9 bases fitting TRBD2. The V gene end was trimmed by 3 bases and the J gene end by 3 bases; junction bases not matched to a gene: 6. The CDR3 is made up of 15 amino acids. CDR1 and CDR2 from the germline V gene are LNHDA and SQIVND (reference sequence). The CDR3 here is CASSILVSGSYEQYF. CDR3 DNA sequence: TGTGCCAGTAGTATCCTCGTTAGCGGGAGCTACGAGCAGTACTTC. Full variable domain (remainder filled in from reference TRBV19 and TRBJ2-7): DGGITQSPKYLFRKEGQNVTLSCEQNLNHDAMYWYRQDPGQGLRLIYYSQIVNDFQKGDIAEGYSVSREKKESFPLTVTSAQKNPTAFYLCASSILVSGSYEQYFGPGTRLTVT.

V and J are TRBV2 and TRBJ2-7; no clear D. The CDR3 is 16 residues long. The V end lost 6 bases, the J end lost 0 bases, and 18 bases lay between the germline ends. Germline CDR1 and CDR2: SNHLY and FYNNEI. The CDR3 nucleotides read TGTGCCAGCAGCCTCGCACCGGGTCCTGGCTCCTACGAGCAGTACTTC. The encoded protein is CASSLAPGPGSYEQYF. Filled out from reference TRBV2 and TRBJ2-7, the complete variable domain reads EPEVTQTPSHQVTQMGQEVILRCVPISNHLYFYWYRQILGQKVEFLVSFYNNEISEKSEIFDDQFSVERPDGSNFTLKIRSTKLEDSAMYFCASSLAPGPGSYEQYFGPGTRLTVT.

This clone was observed once. The rearrangement links TRBV19 to TRBJ2-1; 7 nucleotides line up with TRBD2. Germline-derived CDR1 and CDR2 are LNHDA and SQIVND (reference sequence). The CDR3 totals 15 residues. Trimming cost V 6 bases and J 4 bases; bases outside gene matches: 9. The CDR3 region is CASRGGRELYNEQFF. Here the CDR3 DNA reads TGTGCCAGTAGGGGCGGGCGGGAGTTGTACAATGAGCAGTTCTTC.

The chain is built from TRBV9 and TRBJ1-2, with unresolved D. The V gene's germline CDR1 is SGDLS and CDR2 YYNGEE. Between the trimmed V and J ends, which lost 0 bases and 7 bases, there was a span of 19 bases. This CDR3 contains 16 residues. DNA of the CDR3: TGTGCCAGCAGCGTAGCTACGGAGTGGGATTATAGTGGCTACACCTTC. It specifies CASSVATEWDYSGYTF.

This chain links TRBV9 with TRBJ1-3; 8 nucleotides line up with TRBD1. CDR1 SGDLS and CDR2 YYNGEE come from the germline V gene. The CDR3 spans 18 residues. Germline trimming cut 4 bases from V and 0 bases from J; bases unmatched to any gene: 12. DNA for the CDR3: TGTGCCAGCAGCCCTGGACAGGGATTAACTAGCTCTGGAAACACCATATATTTT. This sequence encodes CASSPGQGLTSSGNTIYF.

The CDR3 region has the DNA TGTGCCAGCAAACCTGGACAGGGAAGTTCAGAGACCCAGTACTTC. Translating it yields CASKPGQGSSETQYF. J is TRBJ2-5 and V is TRBV6-5; 8 bases map to TRBD1. V gave up 7 bases and J gave up 4 bases; unmatched junction bases: 11. The CDR3 runs to 15 residues. Germline CDR1 and CDR2: MNHEY and SVGAGI.

Comments on this clone: The junction does not match germline at one end; this may be a read error. This rearrangement joins TRBV7-7 to TRBJ2-1; possibly TRBD1 for D (5 bases). Per germline, CDR1 SSHAT and CDR2 FNYEAQ (reference sequence). This CDR3 region has 14 residues. CDR3 protein: CASSPQGTYNEQFF. CDR3 sequence (DNA): TGTGCTAGCAGTCCGCAGGGAACCTACAATGAGCAGTTCTTC.

This clone was observed once. The genes are TRBV7-2 and TRBJ2-1; 7 nucleotides match TRBD2. Germline values: CDR1 SGHTA, CDR2 FQGNSA. The CDR3 has 14 residues. V shed 6 bases and J 2 bases; nucleotides not matched to a gene: 4. The DNA of the CDR3 is TGTGCCAGCAGTTTCGGACTAGCCTACAATGAGCAGTTCTTC. Translated: CASSFGLAYNEQFF.

CDR3 region: CASSDRTGGPANTGELFF. The CDR3 DNA is TGTGCCAGCAGCGACCGGACAGGGGGTCCCGCGAACACCGGGGAGCTGTTTTTT. J is TRBJ2-2 and V is TRBV9; 10 bases are a match to TRBD1. V gave up 3 bases and J gave up 0 bases; unmatched junction bases: 8. In germline, CDR1 is SGDLS, CDR2 YYNGEE. This CDR3 has 18 residues.

V and J are TRBV5-1 and TRBJ1-6, with D maybe TRBD1 (6 bases). The CDR3 is 17 amino acids. The V and J ends lost 0 bases and 7 bases respectively, with 17 bases between them. CDR1 is SGHRS, CDR2 YFSETQ, per germline. For the CDR3, the DNA is TGCGCCAGCAGCTTGGGAGGGGGGCGCGCTTCCAATTCACCCCTCCACTTT. This sequence encodes CASSLGGGRASNSPLHF.

This chain joins TRBV7-9 and TRBJ1-5, with 8 bases lining up with TRBD1. The length of the CDR3 is 17 residues. J lost 3 bases, V lost 4 bases, and 11 bases had no gene match. Germline-derived CDR1 and CDR2 are SEHNR and FQNEAQ (reference sequence). The CDR3, as DNA: TGTGCCAGCAGCTGGGGGACAGGTCCCAGGGTCAATCAGCCCCAGCATTTT. This gives the protein CASSWGTGPRVNQPQHF.

The chain uses TRBV5-4 and TRBJ2-1; TRBD1 or TRBD2 may be the D gene (6 bases each). The germline CDR1 and CDR2 sequences are SGHNT and YYREEE (reference sequence). V was clipped by 4 bases and J by 6 bases, with 11 bases between them. The CDR3 consists of 13 residues. CDR3: CASSVEGGNEQFF. CDR3 bases: TGTGCCAGCAGCGTCGAGGGGGGCAATGAGCAGTTCTTC.

The chain recombines TRBV9 with TRBJ2-5, with D uncertain. V dropped 0 bases and J dropped 5 bases, with 14 bases sitting between them. The CDR3 is 15 amino acids. Germline loops: CDR1 SGDLS, CDR2 YYNGEE. The CDR3 reads CASSVALHPSETQYF. The CDR3 nucleotides read TGTGCCAGCAGCGTAGCGTTACATCCTTCGGAGACCCAGTACTTC.

The rearrangement uses TRBV30 and TRBJ2-7, with a weak D call TRBD2 (6 bases). The ends were cut back, 3 bases at V and 7 bases at J, with 10 bases in the middle. Germline V gives CDR1 GTSNPN, CDR2 SVGIG (reference sequence). CDR3 size: 11 residues. The CDR3 loop is CAWRAGGEQYF. The DNA of the CDR3 is TGTGCCTGGAGGGCCGGGGGAGAGCAGTACTTC.

This clone appeared a single time. V usage is TRBV11-2 and J usage is TRBJ1-5; maybe TRBD1 (5 bases). V dropped 5 bases and J dropped 4 bases, with 15 bases sitting between them. The germline V gene encodes CDR1 SGHAT and CDR2 FQNNGV. CDR3 length: 15 residues. CDR3 nucleotide sequence: TGTGCCAGCAGCCAGGGCCGAGGGGCGAATCAGCCCCAGCATTTT. Translated, it gives CASSQGRGANQPQHF.